This paragraph covers one TCR beta chain sequence. A much larger clone differs by one base, so this may be a read error. V gave up 8 bases and J gave up 6 bases; unmatched junction bases: 3. The CDR3 length is 11 residues. Germline CDR1 is SNHLY and CDR2 is FYNNEI. Template material for amplifying TCR beta CDR3 regions consisted of RNA transcripts. First-round RT-PCR with HTBI primers amplified the TCR CDR3 region. In TCRdb, the multiplex PCR reads were re-called with MiXCR into one record per CDR3 protein. The data show roughly 580,000 distinct CDR3 sequences, with around 45% seen just once and approximately 8.2% held by the top ten. The sample comes from a study of T cells in Graves' hyperthyroidism and ophthalmopathy.

The origin of this receptor is a young woman with Graves' hyperthyroidism. The chain couples TRBV2 to TRBJ1-2; 7 nucleotides align to TRBD1. The sequencing input was peripheral blood or thyroid tissue (not recorded which). The DNA for the CDR3 is TGTGCCAGCGGCGGGACAGATGGCTACACCTTC. It is translated as CASGGTDGYTF.